This T cell receptor (beta chain) comes out of a study of blood T cell repertoires in COVID-19. Study information: Sources were T cells, B-cell-depleted T cells, or PBMCs; the material itself was cDNA or gDNA.

Authors' data handling: It was from reference gene primer amplification that nucleated cell counts were estimated. TCRdb keeps only in-frame clones here, not all; method: immunoSEQ multiplex PCR. The V and J calls and clone size are taken from that table; D and trimming were inferred from the DNA. Of around 200,000 clones listed, 85% are singletons. Deletions cut 0 bases from V and 0 bases from J, with 13 bases between. The CDR3 spans 16 residues. Germline assignment: CDR1 SGHRS and CDR2 YFSETQ. The receptor comes from a man between 40 and 49 years old who had recovered from COVID-19. Sequencing was performed on PBMCs or T cells enriched from blood (not recorded which). V usage is TRBV5-1 and J usage is TRBJ2-7; no firm D call. The chain's CDR3 is CASSLVATPISYEQYF. The CDR3 nucleotides are TGCGCCAGCAGCTTGGTAGCAACACCCATCTCCTACGAGCAGTACTTC.